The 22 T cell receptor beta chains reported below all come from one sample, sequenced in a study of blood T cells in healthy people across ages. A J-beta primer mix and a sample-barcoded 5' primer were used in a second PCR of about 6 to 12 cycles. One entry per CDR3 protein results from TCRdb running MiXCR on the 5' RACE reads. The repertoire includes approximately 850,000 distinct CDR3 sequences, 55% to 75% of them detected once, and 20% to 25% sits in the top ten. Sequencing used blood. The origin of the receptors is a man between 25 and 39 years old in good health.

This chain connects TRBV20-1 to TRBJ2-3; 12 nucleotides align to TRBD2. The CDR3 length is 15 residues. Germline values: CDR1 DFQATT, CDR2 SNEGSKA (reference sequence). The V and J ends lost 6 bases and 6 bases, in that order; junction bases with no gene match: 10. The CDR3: CSASASGGAPDTQYF. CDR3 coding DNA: TGCAGTGCATCCGCTAGCGGGGGGGCCCCGGATACGCAGTATTTT.

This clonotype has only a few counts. The CDR3 reads CASKFVGRYNEQFF. The CDR3 bases are TGTGCCAGCAAGTTCGTAGGTAGATACAATGAGCAGTTCTTC. The J gene is TRBJ2-1, the V gene TRBV6-2 or TRBV6-3, with D unresolved. Germline loops: CDR1 MNHEY, CDR2 SVGEGT. This CDR3 is built from 14 residues. The V gene lost 7 bases and the J gene lost 4 bases, with 14 bases spanning the gap.

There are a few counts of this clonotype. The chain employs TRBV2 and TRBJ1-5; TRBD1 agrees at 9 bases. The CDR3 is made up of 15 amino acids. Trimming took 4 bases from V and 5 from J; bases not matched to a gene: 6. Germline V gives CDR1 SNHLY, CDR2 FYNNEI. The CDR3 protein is CASSVYRGQDQPQHF. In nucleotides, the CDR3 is TGTGCCAGCAGTGTTTACAGGGGGCAGGATCAGCCCCAGCATTTT.

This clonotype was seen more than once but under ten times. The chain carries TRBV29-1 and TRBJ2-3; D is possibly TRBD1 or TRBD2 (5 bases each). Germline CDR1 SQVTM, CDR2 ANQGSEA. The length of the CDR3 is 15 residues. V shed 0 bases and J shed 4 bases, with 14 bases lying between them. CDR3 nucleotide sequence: TGCAGCGTTGAAGACCTTACTAGGGGCGCAGATACGCAGTATTTT. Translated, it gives CSVEDLTRGADTQYF.

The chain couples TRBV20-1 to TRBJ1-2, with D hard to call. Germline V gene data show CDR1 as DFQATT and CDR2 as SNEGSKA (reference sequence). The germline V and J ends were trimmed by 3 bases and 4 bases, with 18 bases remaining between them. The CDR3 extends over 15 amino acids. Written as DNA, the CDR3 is TGCAGTGCTAGGGAAGTTGGGGTGCGCGGCTATGGCTACACCTTC. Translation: CSAREVGVRGYGYTF.

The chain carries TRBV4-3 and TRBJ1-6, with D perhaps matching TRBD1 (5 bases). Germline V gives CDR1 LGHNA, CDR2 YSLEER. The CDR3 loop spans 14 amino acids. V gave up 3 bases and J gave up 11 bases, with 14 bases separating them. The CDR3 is CASSQGRAAAPLHF. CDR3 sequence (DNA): TGCGCCAGCAGCCAGGGCAGGGCGGCGGCACCCCTCCACTTT.

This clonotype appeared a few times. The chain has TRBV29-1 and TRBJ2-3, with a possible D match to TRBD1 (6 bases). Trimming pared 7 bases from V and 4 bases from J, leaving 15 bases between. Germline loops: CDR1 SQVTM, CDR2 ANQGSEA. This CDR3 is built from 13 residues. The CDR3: CSAQGQGPDTQYF. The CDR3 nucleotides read TGCAGCGCCCAGGGGCAGGGCCCAGATACGCAGTATTTT.

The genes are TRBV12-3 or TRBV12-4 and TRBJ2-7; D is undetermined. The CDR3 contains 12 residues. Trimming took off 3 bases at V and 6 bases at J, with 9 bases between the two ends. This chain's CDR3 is CASSFIGREQYF. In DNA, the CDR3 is TGTGCCAGCAGTTTTATTGGTCGCGAGCAGTACTTC.

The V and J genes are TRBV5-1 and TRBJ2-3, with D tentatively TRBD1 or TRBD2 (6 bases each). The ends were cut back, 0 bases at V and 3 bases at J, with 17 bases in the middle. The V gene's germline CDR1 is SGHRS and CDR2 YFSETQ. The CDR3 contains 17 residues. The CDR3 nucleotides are TGCGCCAGCAGCTTGGGGAAAGGGGGGAAGCTGACAGATACGCAGTATTTT. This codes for CASSLGKGGKLTDTQYF.

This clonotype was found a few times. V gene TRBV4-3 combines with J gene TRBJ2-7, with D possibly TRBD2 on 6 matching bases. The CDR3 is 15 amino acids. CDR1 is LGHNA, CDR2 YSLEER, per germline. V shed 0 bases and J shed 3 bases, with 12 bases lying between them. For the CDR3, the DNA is TGCGCCAGCAGCCAAGAACGGGAGTTCGGCTACGAGCAGTACTTC. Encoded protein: CASSQEREFGYEQYF.

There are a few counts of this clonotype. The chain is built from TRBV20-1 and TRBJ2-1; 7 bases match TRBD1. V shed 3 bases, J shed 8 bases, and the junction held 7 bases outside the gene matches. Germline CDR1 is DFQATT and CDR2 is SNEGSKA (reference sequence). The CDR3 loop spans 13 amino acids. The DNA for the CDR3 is TGCAGTGCTAGTAGGGACAGCGGCCATGAGCAGTTCTTC. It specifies CSASRDSGHEQFF.

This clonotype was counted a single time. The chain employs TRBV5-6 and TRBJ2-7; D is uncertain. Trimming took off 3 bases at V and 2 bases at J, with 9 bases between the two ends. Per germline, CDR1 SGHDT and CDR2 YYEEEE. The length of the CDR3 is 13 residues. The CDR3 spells CASSSMGPYEQYF. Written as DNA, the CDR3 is TGTGCCAGCAGCTCGATGGGTCCCTACGAGCAGTACTTC.

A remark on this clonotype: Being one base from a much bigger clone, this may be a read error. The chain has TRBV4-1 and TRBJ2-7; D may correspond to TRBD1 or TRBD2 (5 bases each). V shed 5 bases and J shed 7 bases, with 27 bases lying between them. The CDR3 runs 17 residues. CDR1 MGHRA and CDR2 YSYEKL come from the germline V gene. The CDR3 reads CASSVRPAVNRGNEQYF. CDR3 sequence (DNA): TGCGCCAGCAGCGTCCGACCAGCGGTCAACCGGGGCAATGAGCAGTACTTC.

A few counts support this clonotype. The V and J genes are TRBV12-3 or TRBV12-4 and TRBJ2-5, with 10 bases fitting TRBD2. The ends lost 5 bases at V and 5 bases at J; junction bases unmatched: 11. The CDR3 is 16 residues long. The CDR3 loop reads CASSMGLALRGETQYF. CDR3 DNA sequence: TGTGCCAGCAGTATGGGACTAGCGTTGCGGGGGGAGACCCAGTACTTC.

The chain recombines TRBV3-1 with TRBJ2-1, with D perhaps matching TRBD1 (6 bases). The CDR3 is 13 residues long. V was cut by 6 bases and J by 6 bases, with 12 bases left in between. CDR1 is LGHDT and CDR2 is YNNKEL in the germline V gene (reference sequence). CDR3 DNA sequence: TGTGCCAGCAGTCTTCAGACAGGCAATGAGCAGTTCTTC. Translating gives CASSLQTGNEQFF.

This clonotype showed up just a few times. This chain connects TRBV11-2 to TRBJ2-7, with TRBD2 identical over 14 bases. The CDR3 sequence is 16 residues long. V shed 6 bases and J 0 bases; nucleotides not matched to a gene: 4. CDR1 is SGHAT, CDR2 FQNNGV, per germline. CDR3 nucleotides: TGTGCCAGCAGGGGACTAGCGGGAGCCGGCTCCTACGAGCAGTACTTC. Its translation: CASRGLAGAGSYEQYF.

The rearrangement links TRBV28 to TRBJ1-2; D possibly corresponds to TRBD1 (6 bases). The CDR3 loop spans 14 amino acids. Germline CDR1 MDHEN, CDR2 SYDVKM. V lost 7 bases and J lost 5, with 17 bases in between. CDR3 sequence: CASTPGDKGYGYTF. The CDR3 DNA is TGTGCCAGCACCCCCGGGGACAAGGGGTATGGCTACACCTTC.

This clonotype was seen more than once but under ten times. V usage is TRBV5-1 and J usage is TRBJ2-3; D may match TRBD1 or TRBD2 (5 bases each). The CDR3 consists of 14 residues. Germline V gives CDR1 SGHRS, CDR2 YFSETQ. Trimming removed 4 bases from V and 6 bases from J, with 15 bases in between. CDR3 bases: TGCGCCAGCAGCGTCGGGACGTACGTGGATACGCAGTATTTT. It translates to CASSVGTYVDTQYF.

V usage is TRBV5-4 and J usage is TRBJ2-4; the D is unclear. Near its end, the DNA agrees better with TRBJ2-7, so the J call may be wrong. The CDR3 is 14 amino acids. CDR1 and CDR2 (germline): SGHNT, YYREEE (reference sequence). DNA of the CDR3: TGTGCCAGCAGCCGGTCGGATTCCCACTACGAGCAGTACTTC. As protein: CASSRSDSHYEQYF.

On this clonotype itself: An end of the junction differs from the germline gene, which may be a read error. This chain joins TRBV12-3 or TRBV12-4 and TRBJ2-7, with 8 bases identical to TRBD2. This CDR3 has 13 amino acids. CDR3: CASRLAGWVEQYF. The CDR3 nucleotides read TGTGCCAGCAGGTTAGCGGGGTGGGTTGAGCAGTACTTC.

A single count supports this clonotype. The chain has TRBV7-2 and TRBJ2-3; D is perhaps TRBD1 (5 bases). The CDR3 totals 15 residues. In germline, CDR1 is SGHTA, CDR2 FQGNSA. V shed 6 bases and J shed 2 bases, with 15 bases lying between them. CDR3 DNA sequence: TGTGCCAGCAGTCCGGGCAGGGCTTTCACAGATACGCAGTATTTT. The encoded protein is CASSPGRAFTDTQYF.

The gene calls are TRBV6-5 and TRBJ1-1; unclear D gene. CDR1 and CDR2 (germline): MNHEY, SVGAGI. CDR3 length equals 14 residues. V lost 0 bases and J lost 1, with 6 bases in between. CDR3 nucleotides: TGTGCCAGCAGTTACTCGACGGGGAACACTGAAGCTTTCTTT. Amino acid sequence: CASSYSTGNTEAFF.